Listed here are 23 T cell receptor beta chains from one sample, sequenced in a study of shared clonotypes between healthy human individuals. Assay: immunoSEQ multiplex PCR; the TCRdb copy retains only in-frame clones and omits some. The sample includes about a million clones, approximately 75% of them seen just once. Material for sequencing was memory CD4+ T cells from PBMCs. Subset noted: CD45RA-negative fraction. These receptors all stem from a man between 18 and 35 years old in good health. Some clones in this sample may be carry-over from other donors' samples.

The chain has TRBV6-5 and TRBJ2-2; 7 positions agree with TRBD1. J gave up 6 bases and V 6 bases, and 10 bases lay outside the gene matches. The CDR3 is 15 residues long. CDR1 and CDR2 from the germline V gene are MNHEY and SVGAGI. For the CDR3, the DNA is TGTGCCAGCAGACGCCAACCAGACAGGGCCGGGGAGCTGTTTTTT. It yields the protein CASRRQPDRAGELFF.

This chain links TRBV18 with TRBJ1-1; 7 bases match TRBD1. V dropped 6 bases and J dropped 3; count of bases not matched to a gene: 13. There are 16 residues in the CDR3. CDR1 and CDR2 (germline): KGHSH, LQKENI. The CDR3 DNA sequence: TGTGCCAGCTCGACAAACACAGGGGCGGGGGACACTGAAGCTTTCTTT. The encoded protein is CASSTNTGAGDTEAFF.

The rearrangement uses TRBV27 and TRBJ2-2; D gene uncertain. The germline gives CDR1 MNHEY, CDR2 SMNVEV (reference sequence). The germline V and J ends were trimmed by 7 bases and 7 bases, with 13 bases remaining between them. This CDR3 has 13 amino acids. The CDR3: CASNYRVYGELFF. CDR3 nucleotides: TGTGCCAGCAATTATAGGGTGTACGGGGAGCTGTTTTTT.

This chain joins TRBV7-9 and TRBJ2-7, with TRBD1 identical over 7 bases. Per the germline V gene, CDR1 is SEHNR and CDR2 is FQNEAQ (reference sequence). CDR3 length: 13 residues. The V gene end was trimmed by 7 bases and the J gene end by 3 bases; junction bases not matched to a gene: 6. This CDR3 is CASTKGQNYEQYF. The CDR3 DNA is TGTGCCAGCACCAAGGGACAGAACTACGAGCAGTACTTC. Combining the CDR3 with reference TRBV7-9 and TRBJ2-7 gives the whole variable domain DTGVSQNPRHKITKRGQNVTFRCDPISEHNRLYWYRQTLGQGPEFLTYFQNEAQLEKSRLLSDRFSAERPKGSFSTLEIQRTEQGDSAMYLCASTKGQNYEQYFGPGTRLTVT.

The genes are TRBV30 and TRBJ2-7, with D unresolved. V was clipped by 2 bases and J by 4 bases, with 6 bases between them. Germline V gene sequence: CDR1 GTSNPN, CDR2 SVGIG (reference sequence). There are 11 residues in the CDR3. The CDR3 DNA sequence: TGTGCCTGGAGTATGCTATACGAGCAGTACTTC. This sequence encodes CAWSMLYEQYF.

This clone was picked up one time. This chain joins TRBV7-2 and TRBJ1-1; D is uncertain. The CDR3 is 14 amino acids. V lost 5 bases and J 6 bases, leaving 16 bases between the germline ends. The germline CDR1 and CDR2 sequences are SGHTA and FQGNSA. The chain's CDR3 is CASSGTRFAPEAFF. The CDR3 DNA sequence: TGTGCCAGCAGCGGAACTAGGTTCGCACCTGAAGCTTTCTTT.

CDR3 loop: CASSLPAGTSGTNEKLFF. DNA for the CDR3: TGTGCCAGCAGCTTACCCGCCGGGACATCCGGCACTAATGAAAAACTGTTTTTT. The chain joins TRBV7-9 to TRBJ1-4; weak D call: TRBD1 (6 bases). The CDR3 covers 18 residues. Trimming pared 2 bases from V and 2 bases from J, leaving 18 bases between. The germline CDR1 and CDR2 sequences are SEHNR and FQNEAQ (reference sequence).

This chain links TRBV7-3 with TRBJ2-2, with TRBD1 matching 8 bases. The CDR3 extends over 16 amino acids. CDR1 SGHTA and CDR2 FQGTGA come from the germline V gene. The J segment lost 4 bases and the V segment lost 2 bases, leaving 6 bases of the junction unmatched. Here the CDR3 reads CASSLFRGLGTGELFF. DNA of the CDR3: TGTGCCAGCAGCTTATTCAGGGGGCTAGGCACCGGGGAGCTGTTTTTT.

The count of this clone is one. One base away lies a much larger clone, so this may be a sequencing read error. CDR3 sequence: CAWSPGRGLQETKYF. The CDR3 region has the DNA TGTGCCTGGAGTCCCGGGCGGGGATTGCAAGAGACCAAGTACTTC. This sequence joins TRBV30 and TRBJ2-5, with a weak D call TRBD2 (6 bases). Germline loops: CDR1 GTSNPN, CDR2 SVGIG (reference sequence). This CDR3 region has 15 residues.

A few counts support this clone. Other DNA sequences within the sample encode an identical CDR3. The V gene is TRBV19, the J gene TRBJ2-5; possible D gene TRBD2, 5 bases. Germline values: CDR1 LNHDA, CDR2 SQIVND (reference sequence). The V end lost 0 bases, the J end lost 4 bases, and 6 bases lay between the germline ends. This CDR3 is built from 13 residues. For the CDR3, the DNA is TGTGCCAGTAGTATAGATCGGGGAGAGACCCAGTACTTC. Protein product: CASSIDRGETQYF.

This clone has just one count. The V call is TRBV7-6, the J call TRBJ2-2; TRBD1 agrees at 10 bases. The CDR3 has 17 residues. CDR1 and CDR2 (germline): SGHVS, FNYEAQ. The J segment lost 6 bases and the V segment lost 5 bases, leaving 12 bases of the junction unmatched. The CDR3 protein is CASSRRGTGELPGELFF. CDR3 coding DNA: TGTGCCAGCAGCCGAAGGGGGACAGGGGAGCTTCCCGGGGAGCTGTTTTTT.

This clone is a singleton in its sample. V is TRBV29-1 and J is TRBJ2-7; possibly TRBD2 for D (5 bases). The CDR3 is 15 residues long. Germline V gives CDR1 SQVTM, CDR2 ANQGSEA. Trimming shortened V by 5 bases and J by 6 bases, and 23 bases separated the two germline ends. CDR3 nucleotide sequence: TGCAGCGTTAGAGAGGTCAGGACGTCCGAGGGCGAGCAGTACTTC. It specifies CSVREVRTSEGEQYF.

This sequence joins TRBV29-1 and TRBJ2-2; D is possibly TRBD1 (5 bases). Germline V gene sequence: CDR1 SQVTM, CDR2 ANQGSEA. The CDR3 is 15 residues long. Trimming left V 7 bases short and J 5 bases short, with 20 bases between. The CDR3, as DNA: TGCAGCGCCCTACCGGGCAGGGTTGGGACCGGGGAGCTGTTTTTT. Protein product: CSALPGRVGTGELFF.

The chain employs TRBV28 and TRBJ2-7; D possibly corresponds to TRBD2 (6 bases). V was clipped by 3 bases and J by 5 bases, with 17 bases between them. CDR1 and CDR2 from the germline V gene are MDHEN and SYDVKM. The CDR3 is 15 amino acids. The CDR3 loop reads CASSLAGQGLHEQYF. CDR3 nucleotide sequence: TGTGCCAGCAGTTTGGCAGGGCAGGGACTTCACGAGCAGTACTTC.

The table lists this clone with many counts. The V and J genes are TRBV5-5 and TRBJ2-7, with D possibly matching TRBD1 (6 bases). CDR1 is SGHKS and CDR2 is YYEKEE in the germline V gene (reference sequence). The ends were cut back, 4 bases at V and 6 bases at J, with 17 bases in the middle. The CDR3 loop spans 14 amino acids. The CDR3 here is CASSAIRTVSEQYF. The CDR3 DNA follows: TGTGCCAGCAGCGCGATAAGGACAGTGAGCGAGCAGTACTTC.

J is TRBJ1-3 and V is TRBV13; D remains unclear. Deletions cut 0 bases from V and 4 bases from J, with 7 bases between. The CDR3 is 14 residues long. The germline gives CDR1 PRHDT, CDR2 FYEKMQ (reference sequence). CDR3 loop: CASSLGTRGNTIYF. DNA of the CDR3: TGTGCCAGCAGCTTAGGGACACGGGGAAACACCATATATTTT.

The chain is built from TRBV4-3 and TRBJ1-2; D is unresolved. Germline CDR1 is LGHNA and CDR2 is YSLEER. V lost 1 base and J lost 2, with 14 bases in between. The CDR3 is 16 amino acids. The chain's CDR3 is CASSQANSMGNYGYTF. CDR3 nucleotides: TGCGCCAGCAGCCAAGCAAACTCAATGGGCAACTATGGCTACACCTTC.

This chain connects TRBV5-4 to TRBJ1-1; D is uncertain. Germline assignment: CDR1 SGHNT and CDR2 YYREEE (reference sequence). The V gene lost 7 bases and the J gene lost 7 bases, with 20 bases spanning the gap. CDR3 length equals 14 residues. The CDR3 protein is CASRSAKDGSEAFF. CDR3 DNA: TGTGCCAGCCGCTCCGCGAAAGATGGGAGTGAAGCTTTCTTT.

In its sample, this clone was seen once. The chain has TRBV18 and TRBJ2-7; maybe TRBD1 (5 bases). The CDR3 runs 13 residues. V was shortened by 2 bases and J by 4 bases, with 9 bases between the two germline ends. The germline gives CDR1 KGHSH, CDR2 LQKENI. As DNA, the CDR3 is TGTGCCAGCTCACCAGACAGAGCTTACGAGCAGTACTTC. Its protein is CASSPDRAYEQYF.

This clone showed up just once. The V gene is TRBV2, the J gene TRBJ2-7, with 9 nucleotides matching TRBD2. The trim removed 5 bases at V and 2 bases at J, leaving 4 bases unmatched. Germline CDR1 and CDR2: SNHLY and FYNNEI. The length of the CDR3 is 14 residues. The CDR3 nucleotides are TGTGCCAGCAGTCGGGTAGCGGGAGCCTACGAGCAGTACTTC. It translates to CASSRVAGAYEQYF. Filled out from reference TRBV2 and TRBJ2-7, the complete variable domain reads EPEVTQTPSHQVTQMGQEVILRCVPISNHLYFYWYRQILGQKVEFLVSFYNNEISEKSEIFDDQFSVERPDGSNFTLKIRSTKLEDSAMYFCASSRVAGAYEQYFGPGTRLTVT.

The CDR3 reads CASSLFGPYDTIYF. The DNA of the CDR3 is TGTGCCAGCAGTTTATTCGGTCCGTACGACACCATATATTTT. J is TRBJ1-3 and V is TRBV28; the D is unclear. Germline V lookup: CDR1 MDHEN, CDR2 SYDVKM. The CDR3 is made up of 14 amino acids. V gave up 1 base and J gave up 8 bases, with 12 bases separating them.

This clone came up a few times. CDR3 amino acids: CAWRPNPRGQGMDSPLHF. The CDR3 nucleotides are TGTGCCTGGAGACCCAACCCTAGGGGCCAGGGAATGGATTCACCCCTCCACTTT. V gene TRBV30 combines with J gene TRBJ1-6; D possibly corresponds to TRBD1 (5 bases). Per germline, CDR1 GTSNPN and CDR2 SVGIG (reference sequence). The CDR3 runs to 18 residues. V lost 3 bases, J lost 8 bases, and 26 bases lay in between.

This clone was found a few times. V gene TRBV28 combines with J gene TRBJ1-2; 7 bases match TRBD1. The length of the CDR3 is 13 residues. V dropped 10 bases and J dropped 8; count of bases not matched to a gene: 13. Germline CDR1 is MDHEN and CDR2 is SYDVKM. CDR3 coding DNA: TGTGCCACACAGGGGATCCTCTTTTTCGGCTACACCTTC. It codes for CATQGILFFGYTF.